Listed here is a single TCR beta chain. The antigen is unknown. This record belongs to a study of CD8 T cells in ankylosing spondylitis. Study-level results: In peripheral blood, disease-linked CD8+ clones occurred at relatively low frequencies.

One entry per CDR3 protein, called by TCRdb with MiXCR from the 5' RACE reads. The repertoire holds 250,000 to 350,000 distinct CDR3 sequences, with around 20% as singletons. The sequencing sample was made of blood, either unsorted or a sorted T cell fraction (not recorded which). This clonotype originated in a male donor with ankylosing spondylitis or in good health (not recorded which).

The CDR3 loop reads CASSPRQASPAYNEQFF. CDR3 nucleotide sequence: TGTGCCAGCTCACCACGGCAGGCCAGTCCGGCCTACAATGAGCAGTTCTTC. The genes are TRBV18 and TRBJ2-1; no clear D gene. V was pared by 1 base and J by 2 bases, with 15 bases between. The germline gives CDR1 KGHSH, CDR2 LQKENI. CDR3 size: 17 residues.